This is a list of T cell receptor beta chains from one sample in a study of T cells after somatic rescue of genetic block. Assay: immunoSEQ multiplex PCR; the TCRdb copy retains only in-frame clones and omits some. Altogether about 88,000 clones are present, about 90% being singletons, with the ten largest covering about 1.5%. The sample was peripheral blood mononuclear cells (PBMCs). The receptor set was obtained from a woman younger than 35. CDR3s include the opening cysteine and the closing phenylalanine or tryptophan. D genes are given only for firm matches. Clone size is shown for a subset of rows, as once, few, many or a class of expanded clone.

d_call | j_call | v_call | clone_size | cdr3_aa | cdr3_nt
. | TRBJ2-7 | TRBV11-2 | . | CASSLEYEQYF | TGTGCCAGCAGCTTAGAGTACGAGCAGTACTTC
. | TRBJ2-7 | TRBV7-3 | . | CASSPDPWNEQYF | TGTGCCAGCAGCCCCGACCCCTGGAACGAGCAGTACTTC
TRBD2 | TRBJ2-1 | TRBV30 | . | CAWRSLAGGRNEQFF | TGTGCCTGGAGGTCCCTAGCGGGAGGCCGCAATGAGCAGTTCTTC
. | TRBJ1-1 | TRBV7-9 | . | CASSTNDQASERNTEAFF | TGTGCCAGCAGCACAAATGACCAGGCGTCTGAACGGAACACTGAAGCTTTCTTT
. | TRBJ2-7 | TRBV19 | once | CASLSSGGTEQYF | TGTGCCAGCCTCTCGAGTGGCGGGACCGAGCAGTACTTC
. | TRBJ1-2 | TRBV7-2 | . | CASGGTGFYGYTF | TGTGCCAGCGGCGGCACAGGGTTCTATGGCTACACCTTC
TRBD1 | TRBJ1-5 | TRBV30 | . | CAWSKGALGNQPQHF | TGTGCCTGGAGTAAGGGGGCTCTAGGCAATCAGCCCCAGCATTTT
. | TRBJ1-3 | TRBV30 | . | CAWSVTSGNTIYF | TGTGCCTGGAGTGTAACATCTGGAAACACCATATATTTT
. | TRBJ1-3 | TRBV6-1 | once | CASRDVGNTIYF | TGTGCCAGCAGGGACGTTGGAAACACCATATATTTT
. | TRBJ2-7 | TRBV7-9 | . | CASSQQVEQYF | TGTGCCAGCAGCCAACAAGTCGAGCAGTACTTC
. | TRBJ1-5 | TRBV6-6 | . | CASSYVGQPQHF | TGTGCCAGCAGTTATGTGGGTCAGCCCCAGCATTTT
. | TRBJ1-4 | TRBV11-1 | . | CASSQSNEWEKLFF | TGTGCCAGCAGCCAATCCAACGAGTGGGAAAAACTGTTTTTT
. | TRBJ2-6 | TRBV30 | . | CAWASGANVLTF | TGTGCCTGGGCCTCTGGGGCCAACGTCCTGACTTTC
. | TRBJ2-5 | TRBV12-5 | . | CASGFFGYGETQYF | TGTGCTAGTGGTTTCTTCGGGTACGGGGAGACCCAGTACTTC
. | TRBJ1-5 | TRBV6-1 | . | CASSDIPGANQPQHF | TGTGCCAGCAGTGATATCCCAGGGGCCAATCAGCCCCAGCATTTT
. | TRBJ1-1 | TRBV27 | . | CASGISGEAFF | TGTGCCAGCGGGATCTCCGGTGAAGCTTTCTTT
TRBD1 | TRBJ1-1 | TRBV6-1 | . | CASSARGGLLNTEAFF | TGTGCCAGCAGTGCCAGGGGGGGCCTCTTGAACACTGAAGCTTTCTTT
. | TRBJ1-1 | TRBV7-9 | . | CASSLSRGTEAFF | TGTGCCAGCAGCTTAAGTCGCGGCACTGAAGCTTTCTTT
TRBD1 | TRBJ2-1 | TRBV7-9 | . | CASSPSTGSNEQFF | TGTGCCAGCAGCCCCTCGACAGGGTCCAATGAGCAGTTCTTC
. | TRBJ2-3 | TRBV25-1 | . | CASSEQGHVDTQYF | TGTGCCAGCAGTGAGCAGGGCCATGTAGATACGCAGTATTTT
TRBD1 | TRBJ2-7 | TRBV5-1 | . | CASNLGTGIPYEQYF | TGCGCCAGCAACCTGGGGACAGGGATCCCCTACGAGCAGTACTTC
. | TRBJ1-4 | TRBV4-3 | . | CASSRDGATNEKLFF | TGCGCCAGCAGCCGAGACGGTGCAACTAATGAAAAACTGTTTTTT
. | TRBJ2-5 | TRBV7-9 | . | CASSERAVQETQYF | TGTGCCAGCAGCGAGAGGGCAGTCCAAGAGACCCAGTACTTC
. | TRBJ2-3 | TRBV2 | once | CASSEMWESDTQYF | TGTGCCAGCAGTGAGATGTGGGAGAGTGATACGCAGTATTTT
. | TRBJ1-5 | TRBV2 | once | CASIGQTNQPQHF | TGTGCCAGCATTGGACAGACCAATCAGCCCCAGCATTTT
. | TRBJ1-4 | TRBV5-1 | . | CASRTTTNEKLFF | TGCGCCAGTCGGACAACAACTAATGAAAAACTGTTTTTT
TRBD2 | TRBJ2-1 | TRBV19 | . | CASSIRTSGIAYNEQFF | TGTGCCAGTAGTATAAGGACTAGCGGGATCGCCTACAATGAGCAGTTCTTC
. | TRBJ2-2 | TRBV6-4 | . | CASSDSESGELLF | TGTGCCAGCAGTGACTCCGAGTCCGGGGAGCTGCTTTTT
TRBD2 | TRBJ2-5 | TRBV18 | few | CASSPIGGRNQETQYF | TGTGCCAGCTCACCAATCGGCGGGAGGAACCAAGAGACCCAGTACTTC
TRBD1 | TRBJ1-1 | TRBV11-3 | . | CASSFNRGTEAFF | TGTGCCAGCAGCTTTAACAGGGGCACTGAAGCTTTCTTT
TRBD1 | TRBJ2-2 | TRBV4-2 | . | CASSHGQGATGELFF | TGTGCCAGCAGCCACGGGCAGGGGGCTACCGGGGAGCTGTTTTTT
TRBD1 | TRBJ2-2 | TRBV27 | . | CASSLSPDRAGELFF | TGTGCCAGCAGTTTATCTCCGGACAGGGCCGGGGAGCTGTTTTTT
. | TRBJ1-2 | TRBV4-1 | few | CASSQGAIYGYTF | TGCGCCAGCAGCCAGGGGGCGATCTATGGCTACACCTTC
TRBD2 | TRBJ2-5 | TRBV11-3 | . | CASSRTSGGQETQYF | TGTGCCAGCAGCCGGACTAGCGGAGGTCAAGAGACCCAGTACTTC
TRBD2 | TRBJ2-1 | TRBV28 | . | CASSLTSAGGGMLQFF | TGTGCCAGCAGCCTTACCTCAGCGGGAGGTGGGATGTTGCAGTTCTTC
. | TRBJ2-7 | TRBV25-1 | . | CASRADPRRGAQYF | TGTGCCAGCAGGGCGGACCCCCGTCGAGGTGCGCAGTACTTC